The rows below give T cell receptor beta chains drawn from one sample of a study of CD8+CD57+ T cells in acquired aplastic anemia. TCRdb ran MiXCR on the reads and lists one entry per CDR3 protein. The sample has approximately 80,000 distinct CDR3 sequences, 55% to 75% seen once; the top ten hold 65% to 85%. Specimen: sorted CD4+, CD8+, or CD8+CD57+ T cells (not recorded which) from PBMCs. Source of these receptors: a human donor with aplastic anemia. CDR3s include the opening cysteine and the closing phenylalanine or tryptophan. D genes are given only for firm matches. Some rows mark clone size as missing; the rest say once, few, many or name a class of expanded clone.

v_gene,d_gene,abundance,j_gene,CDR3aa,CDR3nt
TRBV11-2,TRBD1,few,TRBJ2-5,CASRGTGAGETQYF,TGTGCCAGCAGGGGGACAGGAGCTGGGGAGACCCAGTACTTC
TRBV7-9,TRBD1,many,TRBJ2-3,CASSLTLDREDTQYF,TGTGCCAGCAGCTTAACGTTAGACAGGGAAGATACGCAGTATTTT
TRBV15,-,-,TRBJ2-7,CATSATGSGEQYF,TGTGCCACCAGCGCGACGGGATCGGGTGAGCAGTACTTC
TRBV7-9,-,-,TRBJ1-1,CASSLQENTEAFF,TGTGCCAGCAGCTTACAGGAAAACACTGAAGCTTTCTTT
TRBV11-2,-,-,TRBJ2-2,CASSAGTTNTGELFF,TGTGCCAGCAGCGCCGGGACCACAAACACCGGGGAGCTGTTTTTT
TRBV2,-,-,TRBJ2-3,CASRGFTDTQYF,TGTGCCAGTCGGGGGTTCACAGATACGCAGTATTTT
TRBV11-1,-,-,TRBJ2-3,CASSLALRSSTDTQYF,TGTGCCAGCAGCTTAGCGCTTAGATCTAGCACAGATACGCAGTATTTT
TRBV7-3,TRBD2,many,TRBJ2-5,CASSPSAGGGRETQYF,TGTGCCAGCAGCCCGTCCGCAGGCGGGGGGAGGGAGACCCAGTACTTC
TRBV5-5,TRBD1,few,TRBJ2-7,CASSYYGTGYSYEQYF,TGTGCCAGCAGCTACTATGGGACAGGGTACTCCTACGAGCAGTACTTC
TRBV20-1,-,-,TRBJ1-2,CSARDGGGPSGYTF,TGCAGTGCTAGAGATGGGGGGGGGCCCAGTGGCTACACCTTC
TRBV7-9,-,few,TRBJ2-7,CASSLDSSPFYEQYF,TGTGCCAGCAGCTTGGACAGCTCCCCGTTTTACGAGCAGTACTTC
TRBV15,-,few,TRBJ1-2,CATSRAGVRDNYGYTF,TGTGCCACCAGCAGAGCGGGGGTGAGGGATAACTATGGCTACACCTTC
TRBV24-1,-,-,TRBJ2-7,CATSDLPGKQHF,TGTGCCACCAGTGATTTGCCGGGGAAACAGCACTTC
TRBV15,-,-,TRBJ2-1,CATSRGGYVSDNEQFF,TGTGCCACCAGCAGAGGGGGGTACGTCTCTGACAATGAGCAGTTCTTC
TRBV10-2,-,few,TRBJ2-7,CASIPLGPTYEQYF,TGCGCCAGCATTCCTTTGGGTCCTACCTACGAGCAGTACTTC
TRBV7-9,-,-,TRBJ1-2,CASSRQSWVGGYTF,TGTGCCAGCAGCCGACAGAGTTGGGTTGGTGGCTACACCTTC
TRBV15,-,-,TRBJ2-5,CATSGWQETQYF,TGTGCCACCTCAGGCTGGCAAGAGACCCAGTACTTC
TRBV20-1,TRBD1,once,TRBJ2-7,CSAQETGDYSYEQYF,TGCAGTGCTCAAGAGACAGGGGATTACTCCTACGAGCAGTACTTC
TRBV15,-,-,TRBJ2-3,CATSRGLDTDTQYF,TGTGCCACCAGCAGGGGACTTGACACAGATACGCAGTATTTT
TRBV25-1,-,-,TRBJ2-7,CASSYSRGGYEQYF,TGTGCCAGCAGTTACAGCAGGGGGGGCTACGAGCAGTACTTC
TRBV2,-,-,TRBJ2-5,CASRNRTGQLETQYF,TGTGCCAGCAGGAACCGAACAGGGCAGTTAGAGACCCAGTACTTC
TRBV29-1,-,-,TRBJ1-2,CSVESKRNYGYTF,TGCAGCGTTGAGTCGAAGCGCAACTATGGCTACACCTTC
TRBV7-9,TRBD1,-,TRBJ2-3,CASKDRDTQYF,TGTGCCAGTAAGGACAGGGATACGCAGTATTTT
TRBV19,-,once,TRBJ1-1,CASIGGLNTEAFF,TGTGCCAGTATAGGCGGGTTGAACACTGAAGCTTTCTTT
TRBV10-2,TRBD1,-,TRBJ1-4,CASSDRGMREKLFF,TGCGCCAGCAGTGACAGGGGGATGAGGGAAAAACTGTTTTTT
TRBV20-1,TRBD1,-,TRBJ2-7,CSATTFGTGPEQYF,TGCAGTGCTACTACATTCGGGACAGGTCCCGAGCAGTACTTC
TRBV7-8,-,-,TRBJ1-5,CASSSFQPSQPQHF,TGTGCCAGCAGCTCTTTCCAACCCAGCCAGCCCCAGCATTTT
TRBV6-1,-,-,TRBJ2-7,CASSTLGSYEQYF,TGTGCCAGCAGCACACTAGGAAGCTACGAGCAGTACTTC
TRBV19,-,-,TRBJ1-6,CASSLDIGPDNSPLHF,TGTGCCAGTAGTTTAGACATTGGACCCGATAATTCACCCCTCCACTTT
TRBV20-1,-,-,TRBJ2-5,CSVPRTEETQYF,TGCAGTGTCCCAAGGACAGAAGAGACCCAGTACTTC
TRBV7-3,-,-,TRBJ1-1,CASSPSGHLEAFF,TGTGCCAGCAGCCCAAGTGGGCACCTCGAAGCTTTCTTT
TRBV6-1,TRBD1,-,TRBJ1-1,CASRVTGLDFF,TGTGCCAGCAGAGTGACAGGGCTAGACTTCTTT
TRBV7-8,-,-,TRBJ2-7,CASSYGPTSYEQYF,TGTGCCAGCAGTTACGGGCCCACTTCCTACGAGCAGTACTTC
TRBV12-3/TRBV12-4,TRBD1,-,TRBJ1-4,CASSSQGTNFPGEKLFF,TGTGCCAGCAGTTCACAGGGGACGAACTTCCCCGGTGAAAAACTGTTTTTT
TRBV6-1,-,many,TRBJ2-3,CASSGGLVTDTQYF,TGTGCCAGCAGTGGCGGACTTGTTACAGATACGCAGTATTTT
TRBV2,-,-,TRBJ1-4,CASGAGSRNEKLFF,TGTGCCAGCGGGGCAGGGAGCCGGAATGAAAAACTGTTTTTT
TRBV19,TRBD2,-,TRBJ2-7,CASSPGGYEQYF,TGTGCCAGTAGTCCCGGGGGGTACGAGCAGTACTTC
TRBV7-6,TRBD1,-,TRBJ1-2,CASSPRDRDYGYTF,TGTGCCAGCAGCCCACGGGACAGGGACTATGGCTACACCTTC
TRBV11-1,TRBD1,-,TRBJ1-2,CASSQRYTGGEGGYTF,TGTGCCAGCAGCCAACGTTATACAGGGGGCGAGGGAGGCTACACCTTC
TRBV19,TRBD2,-,TRBJ2-1,CASSISSGGHNEQFF,TGTGCCAGTAGTATTTCTAGCGGGGGCCACAATGAGCAGTTCTTC
TRBV12-3/TRBV12-4,-,-,TRBJ1-3,CASGQGNTIYF,TGTGCCAGTGGACAGGGAAACACCATATATTTT
TRBV19,-,-,TRBJ2-1,CASSIDLGRGNEQFF,TGTGCCAGTAGTATAGATCTTGGTCGGGGTAATGAGCAGTTCTTC
TRBV20-1,-,-,TRBJ2-3,CSARVGLDTQYF,TGCAGTGCTAGAGTGGGTTTGGATACGCAGTATTTT
TRBV20-1,-,-,TRBJ2-7,CSARDGGRHEQYF,TGCAGTGCTAGAGATGGGGGGCGGCACGAGCAGTACTTC
TRBV24-1,TRBD1,-,TRBJ2-2,CATNDRANTGELFF,TGTGCCACTAACGACAGGGCGAACACCGGGGAGCTGTTTTTT